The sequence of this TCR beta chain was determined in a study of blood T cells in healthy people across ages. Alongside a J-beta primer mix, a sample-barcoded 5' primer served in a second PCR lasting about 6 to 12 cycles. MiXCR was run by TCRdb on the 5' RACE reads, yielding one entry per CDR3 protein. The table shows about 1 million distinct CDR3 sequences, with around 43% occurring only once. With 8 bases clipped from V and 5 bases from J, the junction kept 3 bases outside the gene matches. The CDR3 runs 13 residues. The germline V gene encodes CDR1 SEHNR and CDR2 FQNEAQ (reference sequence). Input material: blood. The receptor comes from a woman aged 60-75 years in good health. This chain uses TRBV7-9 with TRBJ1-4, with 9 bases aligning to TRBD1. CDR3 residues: CASLGQGNEKLFF. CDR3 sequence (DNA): TGTGCCAGCTTGGGACAGGGCAATGAAAAACTGTTTTTT.